This T cell receptor (beta chain) was observed in a study of T cells after yellow fever vaccination. About this clonotype itself: Its antigen is undetermined.

Looked up from germline, CDR1 is MNHNS and CDR2 is SASEGT. The CDR3 contains 13 residues. The J segment lost 5 bases and the V segment lost 3 bases, leaving 2 bases of the junction unmatched. TCRdb used MiXCR to reprocess the 5' RACE reads, holding one entry per CDR3 protein. This sample has some 290,000 distinct CDR3 sequences; around 10% occur once, and the top ten carry 3.3%. Study results and caveats: Contaminating bulk clonotypes could be abundant in FACS-sorted repertoires. Most clones from primary vaccination were detected again post-booster (just under 97% CD4, 88% CD8).

This specimen was CD4+ T cells sorted from PBMCs, taken 45 days after the yellow fever booster vaccination. The rearrangement joins TRBV6-1 to TRBJ1-1, with TRBD1 identical over 8 bases. The clonotype originates from a man aged 18-30 years who received the YFV17D yellow fever vaccine. Here the CDR3 reads CASSDRGLTEAFF. DNA for the CDR3: TGTGCCAGCAGTGACAGGGGGCTAACTGAAGCTTTCTTT.